Each of the 16 T cell receptor beta chains below was sequenced from the same sample in a study of T-cell reconstitution after alpha-beta-depleted transplantation in children. Unique molecular identifiers were used in preparing the TCRbeta library. TCRdb used MiXCR to reprocess the PCR reads, holding one entry per CDR3 protein. The sample consists of approximately 47,000 distinct CDR3 sequences, under 60% of them appearing once. The sequenced sample was peripheral blood, obtained before TCRalphabeta/CD19-depleted stem cell transplant. The receptors originated from a boy younger than two with SCID, due to receive a stem cell transplant.

The J gene is TRBJ2-5, the V gene TRBV9, with a weak D call TRBD1 (6 bases). The CDR3 sequence is 15 residues long. The germline V gene encodes CDR1 SGDLS and CDR2 YYNGEE. V was shortened by 3 bases and J by 4 bases, with 16 bases between the two germline ends. CDR3 coding DNA: TGTGCCAGCAGCGGCGGACAGTTGGAAGGAGAGACCCAGTACTTC. Its protein is CASSGGQLEGETQYF.

The chain joins TRBV20-1 to TRBJ1-5, with a possible D match to TRBD1 (5 bases). CDR1 and CDR2 (germline): DFQATT, SNEGSKA (reference sequence). The V end was cut by 6 bases, the J end by 7 bases, with 13 bases between. This CDR3 spans 12 amino acids. Here the CDR3 reads CSASNGAQPQHF. The CDR3 region has the DNA TGCAGTGCCAGTAACGGGGCGCAGCCCCAGCATTTT.

The V call is TRBV6-5, the J call TRBJ1-2; the D gene is possibly TRBD1 (5 bases). V lost 0 bases, J lost 5 bases, and 13 bases lay in between. From germline, CDR1 is MNHEY and CDR2 SVGAGI. This CDR3 is 15 amino acids long. DNA for the CDR3: TGTGCCAGCAGTTACTCGAGGGGAACCCCTTATGGCTACACCTTC. Amino acids: CASSYSRGTPYGYTF.

V is TRBV7-2 and J is TRBJ1-4; D remains ambiguous. The CDR3 runs to 14 residues. The germline gives CDR1 SGHTA, CDR2 FQGNSA. Trimming stripped 1 base from V and 2 bases from J, with 5 bases between. The CDR3 DNA reads as TGTGCCAGCAGCTTAGGTGGGACTAATGAAAAACTGTTTTTT. The encoded protein is CASSLGGTNEKLFF.

This CDR3 reads CASSSPTGLGETQYF. CDR3 sequence (DNA): TGTGCCAGCAGCTCCCCCACAGGGCTGGGGGAGACCCAGTACTTC. This chain connects TRBV11-2 to TRBJ2-5; TRBD1 might be the D (6 bases). The V and J ends lost 4 bases and 5 bases respectively, with 17 bases between them. CDR3 size: 15 residues. Germline V gives CDR1 SGHAT, CDR2 FQNNGV.

This chain connects TRBV20-1 to TRBJ2-7; the D is unclear. This CDR3 comprises 11 residues. From germline, CDR1 is DFQATT and CDR2 SNEGSKA (reference sequence). Trimming shortened V by 6 bases and J by 3 bases, and 9 bases separated the two germline ends. This CDR3 is CSARYFYEQYF. CDR3 nucleotide sequence: TGCAGTGCAAGGTACTTCTACGAGCAGTACTTC.

In its sample, this clonotype ranks as medium-sized. The chain uses TRBV3-1 and TRBJ1-2; D is ambiguous. The germline CDR1 and CDR2 sequences are LGHDT and YNNKEL (reference sequence). V was pared by 10 bases and J by 4 bases, with 13 bases between. The CDR3 is 12 amino acids. This CDR3 is CATLGKSYGYTF. CDR3 nucleotide sequence: TGTGCCACCCTCGGCAAGTCCTATGGCTACACCTTC.

The chain joins TRBV5-1 to TRBJ2-1; 10 bases are shared with TRBD2. Germline-derived CDR1 and CDR2 are SGHRS and YFSETQ. This CDR3 is 14 amino acids long. The V segment lost 4 bases and the J segment 8 bases; nucleotides outside the gene matches: 6. Written as DNA, the CDR3 is TGCGCCAGCAGCCCGATCACTAGCGGGGATGAGCAGTTCTTC. Protein sequence: CASSPITSGDEQFF.

The genes are TRBV6-5 and TRBJ2-3, with a tentative D call TRBD2 (7 bases). V was trimmed by 0 bases and J by 5 bases, leaving 24 bases between them. This CDR3 has 19 amino acids. CDR1 and CDR2 (germline): MNHEY, SVGAGI. The CDR3 coding sequence is TGTGCCAGCAGTTACTCTGGGACTGATGGCGGGGGCAGGGGAGATACGCAGTATTTT. Protein: CASSYSGTDGGGRGDTQYF.

The chain couples TRBV5-1 to TRBJ2-1; D is undetermined. This CDR3 is 15 amino acids long. The V end lost 0 bases, the J end lost 10 bases, and 17 bases lay between the germline ends. Germline CDR1 SGHRS, CDR2 YFSETQ. CDR3 protein: CASSLEIHVKREQFF. The DNA for the CDR3 is TGCGCCAGCAGCTTGGAGATTCATGTGAAAAGGGAGCAGTTCTTC.

In this sample, this clonotype turned up a few times. The chain combines TRBV11-2 with TRBJ2-1; 14 nucleotides match TRBD2. CDR3 size: 17 residues. Germline CDR1 and CDR2: SGHAT and FQNNGV. With 1 base clipped from V and 6 bases from J, the junction kept 5 bases outside the gene matches. The CDR3 sequence: CASSLVWGLAGVNEQFF. The CDR3 DNA reads TGTGCCAGCAGCTTAGTTTGGGGACTAGCGGGGGTCAATGAGCAGTTCTTC.

The V gene is TRBV4-3, the J gene TRBJ2-3; 13 bases agree with TRBD2. The CDR3 has 17 amino acids. Germline values: CDR1 LGHNA, CDR2 YSLEER. V was pared by 0 bases and J by 2 bases, with 2 bases of the junction left unmatched. DNA for the CDR3: TGCGCCAGCAGCCAAGATGGGACTAGCGGGATCACAGATACGCAGTATTTT. Translating gives CASSQDGTSGITDTQYF.

This clonotype came up once. The rearrangement links TRBV5-1 to TRBJ2-1; a possible D gene is TRBD2 (5 bases). Trimming stripped 4 bases from V and 4 bases from J, with 18 bases between. The CDR3 totals 16 residues. Germline V gene lookup returns CDR1 SGHRS and CDR2 YFSETQ. The DNA for the CDR3 is TGCGCCAGCAGCCCTGCGTCGGGGTCGGGGTACAATGAGCAGTTCTTC. Its translation is CASSPASGSGYNEQFF.

The chain uses TRBV7-2 and TRBJ2-7; D not certain. There are 14 residues in the CDR3. CDR1 is SGHTA and CDR2 is FQGNSA in the germline V gene. V was clipped by 3 bases and J by 1 base, with 10 bases between them. Here the CDR3 reads CASSFWTESYEQYF. The CDR3 coding sequence is TGTGCCAGCAGCTTCTGGACGGAGTCCTACGAGCAGTACTTC.

This clonotype was recorded a few times. This rearrangement joins TRBV12-3 or TRBV12-4 to TRBJ2-3; perhaps TRBD2 as D (6 bases). The CDR3 consists of 18 residues. V was pared by 5 bases and J by 2 bases, with 23 bases between. The CDR3, as DNA: TGTGCCAGCAGTAGGGACGTTCAGCGGGCGACCATCACAGATACGCAGTATTTT. Its protein product is CASSRDVQRATITDTQYF.

This clonotype was picked up many times. The V call is TRBV20-1, the J call TRBJ2-7; 11 bases fit TRBD1. The ends lost 0 bases at V and 3 bases at J; junction bases unmatched: 7. CDR3 length: 16 amino acids. The germline V gene has CDR1 DFQATT and CDR2 SNEGSKA (reference sequence). The CDR3 loop is CSARDTRDRGNYEQYF. The DNA of the CDR3 is TGCAGTGCTAGAGATACCCGGGACAGGGGGAACTACGAGCAGTACTTC.